Included here is one T cell receptor beta chain sequence, with context. V was clipped by 3 bases and J by 2 bases, with 11 bases between them. Germline CDR1 and CDR2: SEHNR and FQNEAQ (reference sequence). This CDR3 comprises 14 residues. This entry comes from a study of blood T cell repertoires in COVID-19. Study information: Both acute and convalescent COVID-19 samples were obtained from the United States, Italy and Spain. PBMCs, B-cell-depleted T cells, or T cells provided the cDNA or gDNA that made up the material.

Enrollment of patients from Seattle took place during active infection, with longitudinal follow-up. Authors' data handling: Quantification of nucleated cells was approximated via reference gene primer amplification. Repertoires were generated with immunoSEQ multiplex PCR, while TCRdb's copy carries only in-frame clones and drops some. V and J calls and clone size are given by that table; D and trimming were obtained from the DNA. Found here are nearly 90,000 clones, less than 95% of them singletons; the top ten hold 6.5% to 8%. The sample taken for sequencing was peripheral blood. This sequence originates from a young man with COVID-19, enrolled during active disease. The chain carries TRBV7-9 and TRBJ2-7, with a tentative D call TRBD2 (6 bases). Here the CDR3 DNA reads TGTGCCAGCAGCTTGGCGGGGCGGGCCTACGAGCAGTACTTC. Its protein is CASSLAGRAYEQYF.